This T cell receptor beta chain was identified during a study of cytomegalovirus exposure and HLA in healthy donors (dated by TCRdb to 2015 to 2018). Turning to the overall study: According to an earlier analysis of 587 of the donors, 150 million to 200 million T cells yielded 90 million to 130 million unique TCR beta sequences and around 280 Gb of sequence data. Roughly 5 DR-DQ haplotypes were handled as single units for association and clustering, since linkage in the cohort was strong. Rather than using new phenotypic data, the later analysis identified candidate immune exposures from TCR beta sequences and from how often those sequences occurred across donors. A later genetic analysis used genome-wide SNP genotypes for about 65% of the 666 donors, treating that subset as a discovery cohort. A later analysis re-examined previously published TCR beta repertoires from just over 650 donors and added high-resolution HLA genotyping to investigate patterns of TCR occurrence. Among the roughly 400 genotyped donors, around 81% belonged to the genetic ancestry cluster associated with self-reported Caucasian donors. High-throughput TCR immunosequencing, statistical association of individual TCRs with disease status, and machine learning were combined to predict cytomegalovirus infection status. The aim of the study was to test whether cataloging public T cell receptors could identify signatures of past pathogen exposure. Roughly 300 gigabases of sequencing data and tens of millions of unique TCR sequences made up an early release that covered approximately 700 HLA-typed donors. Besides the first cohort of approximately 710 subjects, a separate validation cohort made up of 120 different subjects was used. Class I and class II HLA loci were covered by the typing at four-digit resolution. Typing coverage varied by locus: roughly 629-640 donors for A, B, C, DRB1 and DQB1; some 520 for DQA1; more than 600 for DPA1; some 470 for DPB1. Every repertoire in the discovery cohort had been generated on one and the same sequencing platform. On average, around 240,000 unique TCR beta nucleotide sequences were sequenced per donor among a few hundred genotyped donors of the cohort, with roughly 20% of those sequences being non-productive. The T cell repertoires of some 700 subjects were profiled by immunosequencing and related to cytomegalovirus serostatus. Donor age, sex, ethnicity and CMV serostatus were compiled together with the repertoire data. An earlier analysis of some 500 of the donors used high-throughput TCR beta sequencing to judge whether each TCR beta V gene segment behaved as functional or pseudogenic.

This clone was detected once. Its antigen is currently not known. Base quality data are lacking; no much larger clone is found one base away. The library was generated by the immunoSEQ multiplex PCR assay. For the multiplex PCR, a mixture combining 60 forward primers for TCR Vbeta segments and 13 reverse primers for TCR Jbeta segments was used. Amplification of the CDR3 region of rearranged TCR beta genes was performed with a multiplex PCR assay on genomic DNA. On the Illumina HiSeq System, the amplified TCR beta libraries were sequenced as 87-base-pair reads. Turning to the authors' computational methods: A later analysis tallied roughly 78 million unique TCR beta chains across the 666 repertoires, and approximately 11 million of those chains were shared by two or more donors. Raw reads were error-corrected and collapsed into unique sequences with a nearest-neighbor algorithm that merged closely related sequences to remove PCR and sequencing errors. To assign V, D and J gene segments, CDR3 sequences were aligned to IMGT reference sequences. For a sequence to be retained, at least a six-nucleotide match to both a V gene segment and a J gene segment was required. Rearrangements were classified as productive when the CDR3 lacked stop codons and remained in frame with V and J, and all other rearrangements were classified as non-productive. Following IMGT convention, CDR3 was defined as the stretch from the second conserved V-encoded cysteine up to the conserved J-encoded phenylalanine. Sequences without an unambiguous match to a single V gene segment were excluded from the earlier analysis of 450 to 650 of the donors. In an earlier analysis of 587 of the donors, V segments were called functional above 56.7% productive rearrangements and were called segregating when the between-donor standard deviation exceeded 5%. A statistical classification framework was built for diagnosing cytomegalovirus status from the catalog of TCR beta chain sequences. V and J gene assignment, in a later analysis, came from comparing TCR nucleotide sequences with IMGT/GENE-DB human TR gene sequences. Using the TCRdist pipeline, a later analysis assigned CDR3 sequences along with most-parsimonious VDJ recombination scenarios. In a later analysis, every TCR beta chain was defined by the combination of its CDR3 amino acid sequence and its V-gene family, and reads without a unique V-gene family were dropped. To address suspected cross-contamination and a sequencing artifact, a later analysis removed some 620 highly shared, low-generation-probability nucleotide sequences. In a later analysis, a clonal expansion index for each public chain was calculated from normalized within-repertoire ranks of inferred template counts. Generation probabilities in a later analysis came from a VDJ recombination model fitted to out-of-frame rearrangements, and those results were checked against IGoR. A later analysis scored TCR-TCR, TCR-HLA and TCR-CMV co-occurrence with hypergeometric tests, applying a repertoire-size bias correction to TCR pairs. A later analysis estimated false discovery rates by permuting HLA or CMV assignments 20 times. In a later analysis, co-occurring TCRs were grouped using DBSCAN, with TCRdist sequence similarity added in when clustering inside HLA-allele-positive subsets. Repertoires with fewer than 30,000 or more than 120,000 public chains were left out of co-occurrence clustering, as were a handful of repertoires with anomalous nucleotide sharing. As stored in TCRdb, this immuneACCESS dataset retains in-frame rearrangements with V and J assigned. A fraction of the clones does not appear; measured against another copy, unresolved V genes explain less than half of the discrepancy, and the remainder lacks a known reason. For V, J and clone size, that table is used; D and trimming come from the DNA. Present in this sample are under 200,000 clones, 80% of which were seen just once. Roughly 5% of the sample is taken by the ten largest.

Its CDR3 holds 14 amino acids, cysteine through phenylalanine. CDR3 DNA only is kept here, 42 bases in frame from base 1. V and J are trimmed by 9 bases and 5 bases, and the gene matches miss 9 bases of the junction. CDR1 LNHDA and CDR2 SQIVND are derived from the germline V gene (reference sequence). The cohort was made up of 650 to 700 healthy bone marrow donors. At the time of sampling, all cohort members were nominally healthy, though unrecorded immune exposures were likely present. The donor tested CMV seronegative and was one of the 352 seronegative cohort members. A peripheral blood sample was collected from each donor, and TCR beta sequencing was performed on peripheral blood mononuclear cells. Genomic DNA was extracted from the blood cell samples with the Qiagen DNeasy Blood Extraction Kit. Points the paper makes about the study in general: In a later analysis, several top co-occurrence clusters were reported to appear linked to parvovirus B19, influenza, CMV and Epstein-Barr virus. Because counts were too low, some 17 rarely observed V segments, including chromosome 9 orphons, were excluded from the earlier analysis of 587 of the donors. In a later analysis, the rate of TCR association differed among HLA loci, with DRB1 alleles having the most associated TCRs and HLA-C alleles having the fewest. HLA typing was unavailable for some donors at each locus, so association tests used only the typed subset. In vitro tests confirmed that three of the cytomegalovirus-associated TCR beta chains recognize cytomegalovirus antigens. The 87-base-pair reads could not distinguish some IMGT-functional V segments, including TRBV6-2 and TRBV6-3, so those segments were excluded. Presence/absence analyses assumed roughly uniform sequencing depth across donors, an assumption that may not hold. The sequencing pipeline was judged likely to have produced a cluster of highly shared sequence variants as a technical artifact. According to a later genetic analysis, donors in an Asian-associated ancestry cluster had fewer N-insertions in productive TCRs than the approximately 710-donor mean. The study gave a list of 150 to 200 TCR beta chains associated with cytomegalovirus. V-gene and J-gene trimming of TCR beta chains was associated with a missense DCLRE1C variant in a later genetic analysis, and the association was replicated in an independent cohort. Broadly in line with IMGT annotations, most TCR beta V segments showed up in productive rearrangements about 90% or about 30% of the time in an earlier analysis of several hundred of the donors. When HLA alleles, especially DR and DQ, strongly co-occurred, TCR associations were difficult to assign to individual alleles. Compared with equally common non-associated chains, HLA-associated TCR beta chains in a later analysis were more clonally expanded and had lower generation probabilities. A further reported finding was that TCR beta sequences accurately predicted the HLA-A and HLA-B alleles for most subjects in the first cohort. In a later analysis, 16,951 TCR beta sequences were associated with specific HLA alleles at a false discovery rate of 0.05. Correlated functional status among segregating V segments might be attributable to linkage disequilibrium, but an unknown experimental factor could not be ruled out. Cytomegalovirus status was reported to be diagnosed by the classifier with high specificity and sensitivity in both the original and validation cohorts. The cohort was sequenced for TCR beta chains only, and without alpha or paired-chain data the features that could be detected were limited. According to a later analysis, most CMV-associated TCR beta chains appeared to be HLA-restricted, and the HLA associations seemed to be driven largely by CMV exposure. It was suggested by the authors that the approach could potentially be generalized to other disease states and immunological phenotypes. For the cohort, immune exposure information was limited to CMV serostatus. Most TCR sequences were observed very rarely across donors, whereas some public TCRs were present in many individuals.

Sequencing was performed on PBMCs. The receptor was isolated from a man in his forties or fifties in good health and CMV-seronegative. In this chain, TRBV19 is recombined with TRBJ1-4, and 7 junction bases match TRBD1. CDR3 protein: CASGDRERNEKLFF. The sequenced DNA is TGTGCCAGCGGAGACAGGGAACGAAATGAAAAACTGTTTTTT.